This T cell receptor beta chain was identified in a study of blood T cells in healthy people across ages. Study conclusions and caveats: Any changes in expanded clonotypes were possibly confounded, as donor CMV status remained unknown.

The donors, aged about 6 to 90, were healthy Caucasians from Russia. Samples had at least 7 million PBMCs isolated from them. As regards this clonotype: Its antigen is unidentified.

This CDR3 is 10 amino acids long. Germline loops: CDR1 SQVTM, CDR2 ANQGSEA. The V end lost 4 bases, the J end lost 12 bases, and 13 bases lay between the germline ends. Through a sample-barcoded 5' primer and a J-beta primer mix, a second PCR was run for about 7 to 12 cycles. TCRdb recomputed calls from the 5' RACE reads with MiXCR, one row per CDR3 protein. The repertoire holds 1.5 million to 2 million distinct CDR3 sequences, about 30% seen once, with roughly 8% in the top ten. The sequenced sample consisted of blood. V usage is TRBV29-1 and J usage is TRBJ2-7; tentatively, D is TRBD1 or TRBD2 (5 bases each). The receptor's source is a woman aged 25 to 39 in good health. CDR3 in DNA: TGCAGCGTTGGAGGGGCCTCGAGGTACTTC. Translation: CSVGGASRYF.